One and the same sample provided the 13 T cell receptor beta chains below, sequenced in a study of STAT5B mutations in CD4+ large granular lymphocyte leukemia. The data were produced by immunoSEQ multiplex PCR, yet TCRdb's version contains in-frame clones alone and is incomplete. Here the sample spans around 26,000 clones, 60% to 80% being singletons. The specimen sequenced was CD4+ T cells from blood buffy coats. The source of these receptors is a human donor in good health.

The chain carries TRBV5-1 and TRBJ1-1; D uncertain. With 0 bases removed from V and 0 bases from J, the gap between germline ends came to 9 bases. Per the germline V gene, CDR1 is SGHRS and CDR2 is YFSETQ. The CDR3 sequence is 15 residues long. This chain's CDR3 is CASSLDRLMNTEAFF. Here the CDR3 DNA reads TGCGCCAGCAGCTTGGATCGACTCATGAACACTGAAGCTTTCTTT.

The chain employs TRBV6-1 and TRBJ2-7, with a tentative D call TRBD1 (5 bases). Germline V gene lookup returns CDR1 MNHNS and CDR2 SASEGT. Trimming stripped 6 bases from V and 4 bases from J, with 13 bases between. The CDR3 is made up of 13 amino acids. CDR3 residues: CASSPGRAYEQYV. CDR3 DNA sequence: TGTGCCAGCAGCCCCGGCAGGGCTTACGAGCAGTACGTC.

This chain joins TRBV28 and TRBJ2-5; no definite D call. Trimming took off 4 bases at V and 2 bases at J, with 11 bases between the two ends. The CDR3 contains 14 residues. CDR1 and CDR2 from the germline V gene are MDHEN and SYDVKM. The CDR3 loop reads CASSSAGRQETQYF. The CDR3 bases are TGTGCCAGCAGTTCAGCCGGCAGGCAAGAGACCCAGTACTTC.

This clone was seen a handful of times. The chain has TRBV5-4 and TRBJ2-1; weak D call: TRBD2 (6 bases). This CDR3 region has 12 residues. The ends were cut back, 9 bases at V and 5 bases at J, with 12 bases in the middle. Germline CDR1 is SGHNT and CDR2 is YYREEE (reference sequence). The chain's CDR3 is CAISLANNEQFF. The CDR3 DNA reads as TGTGCCATCTCCCTAGCGAACAATGAGCAGTTCTTC.

V and J are TRBV2 and TRBJ2-1, with D perhaps assigned TRBD1 or TRBD2 (5 bases each). The V end lost 6 bases, the J end lost 0 bases, and 9 bases lay between the germline ends. The germline CDR1 and CDR2 sequences are SNHLY and FYNNEI. The CDR3 totals 14 residues. The CDR3 coding sequence is TGTGCCAGCAGGGGGACGAGCTCCTACAATGAGCAGTTCTTC. Its protein is CASRGTSSYNEQFF.

V and J are TRBV5-1 and TRBJ1-4, with 7 bases that match TRBD1. After removal of 4 bases from V and 8 bases from J, the junction contained 11 bases not matched to a gene. Germline CDR1 SGHRS, CDR2 YFSETQ. The CDR3 extends over 15 amino acids. The CDR3 DNA sequence: TGCGCCAGCAGCCAAGCAAACCCGGGACAGGAAAAACTGTTTTTT. It encodes CASSQANPGQEKLFF. Full variable domain (rest looked up from reference TRBV5-1 and TRBJ1-4): KAGVTQTPRYLIKTRGQQVTLSCSPISGHRSVSWYQQTPGQGLQFLFEYFSETQRNKGNFPGRFSGRQFSNSRSEMNVSTLELGDSALYLCASSQANPGQEKLFFGSGTQLSVL.

The genes are TRBV28 and TRBJ1-1; 8 bases are shared with TRBD1. CDR1 MDHEN and CDR2 SYDVKM come from the germline V gene. The CDR3 has 15 amino acids. After removal of 4 bases from V and 3 bases from J, the junction contained 7 bases not matched to a gene. The DNA of the CDR3 is TGTGCCAGCAGTTCTTGGACAGGGATGCACACTGAAGCTTTCTTT. Protein product: CASSSWTGMHTEAFF.

This sequence joins TRBV30 and TRBJ2-3, with TRBD2 identical over 8 bases. The CDR3 covers 20 residues. Germline trimming cut 0 bases from V and 2 bases from J; bases unmatched to any gene: 19. Per germline, CDR1 GTSNPN and CDR2 SVGIG (reference sequence). The CDR3 region is CAWSVGFPAGVWDATDTQYF. CDR3 in DNA: TGTGCCTGGAGTGTAGGTTTTCCAGCGGGAGTCTGGGATGCCACAGATACGCAGTATTTT.

The chain recombines TRBV18 with TRBJ2-7; 7 bases agree with TRBD2. The CDR3 length is 14 residues. Germline V CDR1 and CDR2: KGHSH, LQKENI. J gave up 2 bases and V 6 bases, and 7 bases lay outside the gene matches. The CDR3 DNA sequence: TGTGCCAGCTCGGGCGGTGGGACTACCTACGAGCAGTACGTC. This encodes CASSGGGTTYEQYV.

This clone occurred once. This chain joins TRBV6-1 and TRBJ1-5, with D unresolved. This CDR3 has 13 residues. V was trimmed by 2 bases and J by 4 bases, leaving 6 bases between them. Per the germline V gene, CDR1 is MNHNS and CDR2 is SASEGT. CDR3 bases: TGTGCCAGCAGTGAAAGCAGGAATCAGCCCCAGCATTTT. Translated: CASSESRNQPQHF.

The chain uses TRBV5-6 and TRBJ2-1; D unclear. V was shortened by 6 bases and J by 2 bases, with 12 bases between the two germline ends. This CDR3 is 14 amino acids long. The germline gives CDR1 SGHDT, CDR2 YYEEEE. CDR3 nucleotides: TGTGCCAGCACCCACACCTCCCCCTACAATGAGCAGTTCTTC. Protein product: CASTHTSPYNEQFF.

As DNA, the CDR3 is TGTGCCAGCAGCTTGGGGGAGACAGATACGCAGTATTTT. Amino acid sequence: CASSLGETDTQYF. This chain connects TRBV11-3 to TRBJ2-3; the D call may be TRBD1 or TRBD2 (5 bases each). V dropped 3 bases and J dropped 3 bases, with 7 bases sitting between them. From germline, CDR1 is SGHNT and CDR2 YENEEA. CDR3 size: 13 residues.

The rearrangement links TRBV6-5 to TRBJ1-3, with D unclear. Trimming cost V 6 bases and J 0 bases, with 12 bases left between them. The CDR3 sequence is 15 residues long. Per the germline V gene, CDR1 is MNHEY and CDR2 is SVGAGI. The CDR3 sequence: CASSPAYPSGNTIYF. CDR3 DNA sequence: TGTGCCAGCAGCCCGGCCTACCCCTCTGGAAACACCATATATTTT.